These 32 T cell receptor beta chains were sequenced from one sample in a study of regulatory T cells in long-lasting Graves disease. Arm-PCR with iRepertoire HTBI primers amplified the CDR3 regions for these TCR beta libraries. Via MiXCR, TCRdb re-called the multiplex PCR reads, giving one row per CDR3 protein. The sample lists about 320,000 distinct CDR3 sequences, over 15% occurring once. Sample time point: newly diagnosed GD, antithyroid drugs for less than 3 months. The authors made the TCR library using RNA they extracted from PBMCs. The input for sequencing was peripheral blood mononuclear cells (PBMCs), taken at new diagnosis, from a patient treated with antithyroid drugs. These receptors were obtained from a female donor with Graves disease.

This clonotype was counted ten times or more. This chain links TRBV10-3 with TRBJ1-1; the match to TRBD1 covers 8 bases. J gave up 1 base and V 8 bases, and 3 bases lay outside the gene matches. The V gene's germline CDR1 is ENHRY and CDR2 SYGVKD. There are 13 residues in the CDR3. The CDR3 reads CAISGTGNTEAFF. The CDR3, as DNA: TGTGCCATCTCCGGGACAGGGAACACTGAAGCTTTCTTT.

This clonotype appeared a few times. V and J are TRBV25-1 and TRBJ1-1, with 7 nucleotides matching TRBD1. J lost 2 bases, V lost 2 bases, and 8 bases had no gene match. The CDR3 length is 16 residues. CDR1 is MGHDK, CDR2 SYGVNS, per germline. CDR3 residues: CASSEEETGLNTEAFF. Written as DNA, the CDR3 is TGTGCCAGCAGTGAAGAAGAGACAGGGCTAAACACTGAAGCTTTCTTT.

Regarding this clonotype: At one boundary the junction diverges from the germline segment, which might be a read error. This sequence joins TRBV3-1 and TRBJ2-2; TRBD2 might be the D (5 bases). Germline V gives CDR1 LGHDT, CDR2 YNNKEL (reference sequence). The CDR3 extends over 14 amino acids. DNA for the CDR3: TGTGCCAGGAGCCAAAGCAGTGGCACCGGGGAGCTCTTTTTT. This sequence encodes CARSQSSGTGELFF.

The table lists this clonotype with many counts. The chain couples TRBV27 to TRBJ2-3; 12 nucleotides line up with TRBD2. The germline V gene has CDR1 MNHEY and CDR2 SMNVEV (reference sequence). The CDR3 length is 14 residues. V lost 10 bases and J lost 5; bases outside the gene matches: 7. CDR3 bases: TGTGCCACCCTAGCGGGAGGGCGGGGAGATACGCAGTATTTT. Protein product: CATLAGGRGDTQYF.

The genes are TRBV2 and TRBJ1-1; 7 bases fit TRBD1. The CDR3 covers 16 residues. CDR1 is SNHLY, CDR2 FYNNEI, per germline. Trimming cost V 6 bases and J 4 bases; bases outside gene matches: 14. The CDR3 bases are TGTGCCAGCAGGAGCGACAGGGAAATCTCTGGCACTGAAGCTTTCTTT. Protein product: CASRSDREISGTEAFF. Together with reference TRBV2 and TRBJ1-1, the CDR3 gives the full variable domain: EPEVTQTPSHQVTQMGQEVILRCVPISNHLYFYWYRQILGQKVEFLVSFYNNEISEKSEIFDDQFSVERPDGSNFTLKIRSTKLEDSAMYFCASRSDREISGTEAFFGQGTRLTVV.

This clonotype showed up many times. The V call is TRBV28, the J call TRBJ1-3, with TRBD1 as a possible D gene (5 bases). The ends were cut back, 2 bases at V and 4 bases at J, with 12 bases in the middle. The CDR3 has 15 amino acids. CDR1 MDHEN and CDR2 SYDVKM come from the germline V gene. The CDR3 is CASSLTQVNGNTIYF. The CDR3, as DNA: TGTGCCAGCAGTTTAACACAGGTTAACGGAAACACCATATATTTT. The complete variable domain, with remaining parts taken from reference TRBV28 and TRBJ1-3, reads DVKVTQSSRYLVKRTGEKVFLECVQDMDHENMFWYRQDPGLGLRLIYFSYDVKMKEKGDIPEGYSVSREKKERFSLILESASTNQTSMYLCASSLTQVNGNTIYFGEGSWLTVV.

V gene TRBV20-1 combines with J gene TRBJ2-5, with D possibly being TRBD1 (5 bases). V lost 3 bases and J lost 7, with 15 bases in between. The CDR3 loop spans 13 amino acids. Per the germline V gene, CDR1 is DFQATT and CDR2 is SNEGSKA (reference sequence). In nucleotides, the CDR3 is TGCAGTGCTAGTCAAGGGGCCGACGGGACCCAGTACTTC. This gives the protein CSASQGADGTQYF.

In this sample, this clonotype turned up a few times. The chain recombines TRBV4-1 with TRBJ1-1; D unclear. V lost 0 bases and J 1 base, leaving 15 bases between the germline ends. This CDR3 comprises 17 residues. Germline V gives CDR1 MGHRA, CDR2 YSYEKL. In DNA form, the CDR3 reads TGCGCCAGCAGCCAAGAAGGAGGTGGGAGAAAGAACACTGAAGCTTTCTTT. Translation gives CASSQEGGGRKNTEAFF.

The V call is TRBV2, the J call TRBJ1-4; unclear D gene. Trimming removed 7 bases from V and 2 bases from J, with 11 bases in between. The CDR3 has 14 amino acids. In germline, CDR1 is SNHLY, CDR2 FYNNEI. Here the CDR3 DNA reads TGTGCCAGCAAAGACCGACCGACTAATGAAAAACTGTTTTTT. As protein: CASKDRPTNEKLFF.

This clonotype was detected ten times or more. The genes are TRBV12-3 or TRBV12-4 and TRBJ2-3; D might be TRBD1 (6 bases). Between the trimmed V and J ends, which lost 1 base and 3 bases, there was a span of 14 bases. The CDR3 totals 16 residues. Written as DNA, the CDR3 is TGTGCCAGCAGTTTAGTCGGCAGGGGCAGGACAGATACGCAGTATTTT. Its protein product is CASSLVGRGRTDTQYF.

The sample holds many counts of this clonotype. This CDR3 reads CASSPPSGLELDTQYF. The CDR3 region has the DNA TGTGCCAGCTCACCCCCTAGCGGGCTCGAATTGGATACGCAGTATTTT. The V call is TRBV12-3 or TRBV12-4, the J call TRBJ2-3; TRBD2 matches 8 bases. Losses at the gene ends were 8 bases for V and 6 bases for J; bases not matched to a gene: 16. The CDR3 contains 16 residues.

This clonotype was observed at least ten times. J is TRBJ2-1 and V is TRBV12-3 or TRBV12-4; tentative D call: TRBD1 (6 bases). The CDR3 is 14 amino acids. Trimming took off 3 bases at V and 4 bases at J, with 10 bases between the two ends. CDR3 region: CASSFRGPYNEQFF. As DNA, the CDR3 is TGTGCCAGCAGTTTCAGGGGTCCTTACAATGAGCAGTTCTTC.

This clonotype appeared many times. The chain joins TRBV7-9 to TRBJ1-4, with 9 positions matching TRBD1. This CDR3 contains 14 residues. The germline V gene encodes CDR1 SEHNR and CDR2 FQNEAQ (reference sequence). Unmatched junction bases numbered 6, after V lost 5 bases and J lost 8 bases. CDR3 coding DNA: TGTGCCAGCAGCAGGACAGGGGACAAAGAAAAACTGTTTTTT. Translation gives CASSRTGDKEKLFF.

This sequence joins TRBV7-2 and TRBJ2-3, with 8 positions matching TRBD1. The germline V gene has CDR1 SGHTA and CDR2 FQGNSA. Unmatched junction bases numbered 5, after V lost 5 bases and J lost 1 base. CDR3 length: 15 amino acids. This CDR3 reads CASSPVTGGTDTQYF. CDR3 sequence (DNA): TGTGCCAGCAGCCCCGTGACAGGGGGCACAGATACGCAGTATTTT. Using reference TRBV7-2 and TRBJ2-3 for the parts outside the CDR3, the full variable domain is GAGVSQSPSNKVTEKGKDVELRCDPISGHTALYWYRQSLGQGLEFLIYFQGNSAPDKSGLPSDRFSAERTGGSVSTLTIQRTQQEDSAVYLCASSPVTGGTDTQYFGPGTRLTVL.

Only a few counts were recorded for this clonotype. One end of the junction does not line up with germline, which may come from a read error. J is TRBJ2-7 and V is TRBV6-1, with D uncertain. From germline, CDR1 is MNHNS and CDR2 SASEGT. The CDR3 runs to 12 residues. Written as DNA, the CDR3 is TGTGCCAGCAGCCAACCCCTTCTCGGCGTGAACTTC. Translated: CASSQPLLGVNF.

This clonotype came up a few times. The genes are TRBV5-1 and TRBJ2-1, with D possibly matching TRBD2 (5 bases). The germline V gene has CDR1 SGHRS and CDR2 YFSETQ. This CDR3 has 15 residues. Deletions cut 0 bases from V and 8 bases from J, with 15 bases between. The CDR3 nucleotides read TGCGCCAGCAGCTTGGCCGGGGTCAGTGGGTATGAGCAGTTCTTC. As protein: CASSLAGVSGYEQFF.

This clonotype was seen ten or more times. This chain connects TRBV7-9 to TRBJ1-1; 9 bases fit TRBD1. CDR1 SEHNR and CDR2 FQNEAQ come from the germline V gene (reference sequence). Germline trimming cut 4 bases from V and 4 bases from J; bases unmatched to any gene: 16. The CDR3 spans 18 residues. The CDR3 DNA follows: TGTGCCAGCAGCTCGCAGTTGGGGACAGGGAAGACCCGCACTGAAGCTTTCTTT. This codes for CASSSQLGTGKTRTEAFF.

This clonotype was counted only a few times. The rearrangement uses TRBV2 and TRBJ2-5; D is possibly TRBD1 (7 bases). Germline lookup yields CDR1 SNHLY and CDR2 FYNNEI. This CDR3 region has 16 residues. V was clipped by 5 bases and J by 4 bases, with 20 bases between them. The CDR3 DNA reads as TGTGCCAGCAGTTCAGGGGGGCAGGGTGGTATAGAGACCCAGTACTTC. Translation gives CASSSGGQGGIETQYF.

This clonotype has at least ten counts. The chain joins TRBV11-2 to TRBJ2-3; TRBD1 matches at 7 bases. The V gene end was trimmed by 7 bases and the J gene end by 5 bases; junction bases not matched to a gene: 15. Per the germline V gene, CDR1 is SGHAT and CDR2 is FQNNGV. The CDR3 extends over 16 amino acids. This chain's CDR3 is CASIERTGASIDTQYF. As DNA, the CDR3 is TGTGCCAGCATCGAACGTACAGGGGCATCGATAGATACGCAGTATTTT.

This clonotype was detected only a few times. Possible read error: a much larger clone is one base away. V gene TRBV20-1 combines with J gene TRBJ2-3; D not resolved. Germline-derived CDR1 and CDR2 are DFQATT and SNEGSKA (reference sequence). The length of the CDR3 is 13 residues. V lost 7 bases, J lost 4 bases, and 15 bases lay in between. The CDR3 coding sequence is TGCAGTGTGGCATCGGGTACCCCAGATACGCAGTATTTT. It translates to CSVASGTPDTQYF.

This clonotype showed up just a few times. At one end, the junction sequence differs from germline, possibly due to a read error. The chain uses TRBV10-3 and TRBJ2-5, with a possible D match to TRBD2 (6 bases). Germline V lookup: CDR1 ENHRY, CDR2 SYGVKD. The CDR3 is made up of 14 amino acids. In nucleotides, the CDR3 is TGTGCCAGCAGTGAGGAGGGCAGAAAAGAGACCCAGTACTTC. Protein: CASSEEGRKETQYF.

This clonotype appeared a few times. This rearrangement joins TRBV28 to TRBJ2-7; either TRBD1 or TRBD2 may fit D (5 bases each). The CDR3 runs to 15 residues. The V gene's germline CDR1 is MDHEN and CDR2 SYDVKM. The ends were cut back, 3 bases at V and 4 bases at J, with 16 bases in the middle. In nucleotides, the CDR3 is TGTGCCAGCAGTTTGGGACCACCTCAGGATTACGAGCAGTACTTC. It translates to CASSLGPPQDYEQYF.

In its sample, this clonotype was seen many times. The chain links TRBV6-1 to TRBJ1-5; no clear D gene. Germline lookup yields CDR1 MNHNS and CDR2 SASEGT. The germline V and J ends were trimmed by 10 bases and 2 bases, with 15 bases remaining between them. The CDR3 runs 14 residues. DNA of the CDR3: TGTGCCACCGAGAGGGAGGTTGGCAATCAGCCCCAGCATTTT. It yields the protein CATEREVGNQPQHF.

In this sample, this clonotype turned up many times. The chain has TRBV20-1 and TRBJ2-1; 10 nucleotides match TRBD2. The length of the CDR3 is 23 residues. J lost 5 bases, V lost 0 bases, and 28 bases had no gene match. Germline CDR1 is DFQATT and CDR2 is SNEGSKA (reference sequence). CDR3 region: CSARDKEAASGTSATWVDNEQFF. The CDR3 coding sequence is TGCAGTGCTAGAGATAAGGAAGCAGCGTCCGGGACTAGCGCGACCTGGGTGGACAATGAGCAGTTCTTC.

A word on this clonotype: Possible read error: a much larger clone is one base away. The chain links TRBV12-3 or TRBV12-4 to TRBJ1-2, with D perhaps matching TRBD1 (5 bases). The CDR3 totals 13 residues. The V end was cut by 1 base, the J end by 8 bases, with 11 bases between. The CDR3 region has the DNA TGTGCCAGCAGTTTAGGGGCAGGGAGCGGCTACACCTTC. Its protein product is CASSLGAGSGYTF.

The chain employs TRBV29-1 and TRBJ2-1, with 14 bases lining up with TRBD2. Per germline, CDR1 SQVTM and CDR2 ANQGSEA. After removal of 6 bases from V and 7 bases from J, the junction contained 11 bases not matched to a gene. The CDR3 length is 16 residues. Here the CDR3 DNA reads TGCAGCGTCGGGACTAGCGGGAGTAAAAGGTGGAATGAGCAGTTCTTC. Translating it yields CSVGTSGSKRWNEQFF.

This clonotype has a handful of counts. This chain uses TRBV29-1 with TRBJ2-6; 7 bases line up with TRBD1. The V and J ends lost 2 bases and 4 bases, in that order; junction bases with no gene match: 11. This CDR3 spans 17 amino acids. The germline V gene has CDR1 SQVTM and CDR2 ANQGSEA. CDR3 sequence reads: CSVEQSYRGPGANVLTF. CDR3 bases: TGCAGCGTTGAACAATCCTACAGGGGTCCCGGGGCCAACGTCCTGACTTTC. Filled out from reference TRBV29-1 and TRBJ2-6, the complete variable domain reads SAVISQKPSRDICQRGTSLTIQCQVDSQVTMMFWYRQQPGQSLTLIATANQGSEATYESGFVIDKFPISRPNLTFSTLTVSNMSPEDSSIYLCSVEQSYRGPGANVLTFGAGSRLTVL.

This clonotype appeared many times. The chain joins TRBV7-9 to TRBJ2-2, with TRBD1 identical over 9 bases. V trimming: 5 bases; J trimming: 3 bases; junction bases outside the gene matches: 10. The CDR3 is 17 residues long. Germline assignment: CDR1 SEHNR and CDR2 FQNEAQ (reference sequence). The CDR3 coding sequence is TGTGCCAGCAGCCACAGATCCGGGACAGGGCACACCGGGGAGCTGTTTTTT. As protein: CASSHRSGTGHTGELFF.

This clonotype was detected many times. The chain is built from TRBV20-1 and TRBJ2-5; D is unresolved. Trimming cost V 0 bases and J 2 bases, with 13 bases left between them. The CDR3 runs to 15 residues. Per the germline V gene, CDR1 is DFQATT and CDR2 is SNEGSKA (reference sequence). This chain's CDR3 is CSARDVAAVQETQYF. The CDR3 coding sequence is TGCAGTGCTAGAGACGTTGCGGCGGTGCAAGAGACCCAGTACTTC.

V is TRBV12-3 or TRBV12-4 and J is TRBJ1-1; D possibly corresponds to TRBD1 (5 bases). Trimming removed 4 bases at V and 3 bases at J, with 12 bases between. The CDR3 is 14 amino acids. The CDR3 sequence: CASSSQGGDTEAFF. CDR3 DNA sequence: TGTGCCAGCAGTTCGCAGGGTGGGGACACTGAAGCTTTCTTT.

This clonotype was detected many times. The chain recombines TRBV2 with TRBJ2-4; possibly TRBD1 or TRBD2 for D (6 bases each). V lost 8 bases to trimming and J lost 9 bases, with 23 bases between them. The CDR3 extends over 15 amino acids. Germline CDR1 is SNHLY and CDR2 is FYNNEI. CDR3 region: CASEEGGAGLVIQYF. CDR3 bases: TGTGCCAGCGAGGAGGGGGGCGCTGGTTTGGTCATTCAGTACTTC.

This clonotype was seen repeatedly, ten times or more. This rearrangement joins TRBV12-3 or TRBV12-4 to TRBJ2-2; the match to TRBD2 covers 9 bases. This CDR3 spans 16 amino acids. The trim removed 4 bases at V and 5 bases at J, leaving 8 bases unmatched. The CDR3 DNA reads as TGTGCCAGCAGTTCCCAAGCTAGCGGGATAACCGGGGAGCTGTTTTTT. Translation: CASSSQASGITGELFF.